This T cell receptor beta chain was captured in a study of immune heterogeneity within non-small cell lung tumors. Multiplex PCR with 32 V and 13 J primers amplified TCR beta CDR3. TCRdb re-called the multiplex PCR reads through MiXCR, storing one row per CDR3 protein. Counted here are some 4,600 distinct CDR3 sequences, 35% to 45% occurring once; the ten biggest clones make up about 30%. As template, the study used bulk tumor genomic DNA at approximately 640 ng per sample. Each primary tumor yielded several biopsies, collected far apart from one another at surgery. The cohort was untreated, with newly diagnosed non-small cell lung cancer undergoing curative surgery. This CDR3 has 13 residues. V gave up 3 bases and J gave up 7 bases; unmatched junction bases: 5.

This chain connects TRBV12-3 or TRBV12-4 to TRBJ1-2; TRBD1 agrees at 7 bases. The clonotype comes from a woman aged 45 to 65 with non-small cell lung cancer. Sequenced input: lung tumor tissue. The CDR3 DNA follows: TGTGCCAGCAGTTTGGACAGGACATCTGGCTACACCTTC. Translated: CASSLDRTSGYTF.